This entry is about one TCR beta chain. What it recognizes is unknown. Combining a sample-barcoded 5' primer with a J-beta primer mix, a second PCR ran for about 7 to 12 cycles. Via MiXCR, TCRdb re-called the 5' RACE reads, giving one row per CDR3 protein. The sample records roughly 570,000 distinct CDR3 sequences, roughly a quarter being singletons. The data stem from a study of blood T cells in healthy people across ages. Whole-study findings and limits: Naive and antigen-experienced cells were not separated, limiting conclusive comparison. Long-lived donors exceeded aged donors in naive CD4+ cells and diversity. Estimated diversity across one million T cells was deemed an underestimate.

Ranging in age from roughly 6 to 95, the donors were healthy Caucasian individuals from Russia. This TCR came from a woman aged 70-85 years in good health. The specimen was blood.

The CDR3 here is CSVKPGQGDEKLFF. As DNA, the CDR3 is TGCAGCGTTAAACCGGGACAGGGAGACGAAAAACTGTTTTTT. The rearrangement joins TRBV29-1 to TRBJ1-4; 9 positions match TRBD1. The CDR3 sequence is 14 residues long. Germline assignment: CDR1 SQVTM and CDR2 ANQGSEA. V was clipped by 5 bases and J by 8 bases; unmatched bases: 9.